These T cell receptor beta chains were read from a single sample in a study of long-term antiretroviral therapy in people with HIV. The protocol was immunoSEQ multiplex PCR, while the TCRdb copy is restricted to in-frame clones and leaves out a portion. Of almost 25,000 clones listed, roughly 88% are singletons. The sample here was unsorted PBMCs, taken 3 years after starting antiretroviral therapy. These receptors originate from a man aged 45-65 years with HIV. Each CDR3 is given without its conserved first and last residue.

v_gene: TRBV5-4; j_gene: TRBJ1-6; len: 15; CDR3aa: ASSLDLGQGADSPLH
v_gene: TRBV18; j_gene: TRBJ2-1; len: 13; CDR3aa: ASSPPWDRDNEQF
v_gene: TRBV19; j_gene: TRBJ2-7; len: 13; CDR3aa: ASSIYGGDSYEQY
v_gene: TRBV28; j_gene: TRBJ1-2; len: 11; CDR3aa: ASSLGGAYGYT
v_gene: TRBV14; j_gene: TRBJ1-6; len: 11; CDR3aa: ASSQDTYSPLH
v_gene: TRBV19; j_gene: TRBJ1-5; len: 15; CDR3aa: ASSPRDRFFSNQPQH
v_gene: TRBV19; j_gene: TRBJ2-7; len: 8; CDR3aa: ASSGTSQY
v_gene: TRBV5-6; j_gene: TRBJ2-2; len: 13; CDR3aa: ASSQDKGNTGELF
v_gene: TRBV7-2; j_gene: TRBJ2-7; len: 12; CDR3aa: ASSLSGSFYEQY
v_gene: TRBV9; j_gene: TRBJ2-7; len: 12; CDR3aa: ASSVGDNSYEQY
v_gene: TRBV2; j_gene: TRBJ1-2; len: 14; CDR3aa: ASLIPGQATFYGYT
v_gene: TRBV13; j_gene: TRBJ2-2; len: 12; CDR3aa: ASRAGPVTGELF
v_gene: TRBV6-4; j_gene: TRBJ1-5; len: 12; CDR3aa: ASSDTNSNQPQH
v_gene: TRBV5-4; j_gene: TRBJ1-1; len: 14; CDR3aa: ASSLGQTAMNTEAF
v_gene: TRBV9; j_gene: TRBJ2-2; len: 14; CDR3aa: ASSPQIDGDTGELF
v_gene: TRBV4-1; j_gene: TRBJ1-5; len: 14; CDR3aa: ASSRQQGGGNQPQH
v_gene: TRBV28; j_gene: TRBJ1-5; len: 14; CDR3aa: ASRTTGEGGNQPQH
v_gene: TRBV7-9; j_gene: TRBJ1-1; len: 16; CDR3aa: ASSSPAGGRTLNTEAF
v_gene: TRBV27; j_gene: TRBJ2-4; len: 12; CDR3aa: ASMDRGRVNIQY
v_gene: TRBV5-6; j_gene: TRBJ1-4; len: 11; CDR3aa: ASSLVGVEKLF
v_gene: TRBV11-1; j_gene: TRBJ2-7; len: 11; CDR3aa: ASSSTGSYEQY
v_gene: TRBV28; j_gene: TRBJ2-7; len: 11; CDR3aa: ASSKDRLYEQY
v_gene: TRBV11-2; j_gene: TRBJ1-3; len: 11; CDR3aa: ASSGSSGNTIY
v_gene: TRBV19; j_gene: TRBJ1-2; len: 10; CDR3aa: ASSRAVYGYT
v_gene: TRBV19; j_gene: TRBJ2-7; len: 12; CDR3aa: ASSIGGRSYEQY
v_gene: TRBV19; j_gene: TRBJ1-5; len: 13; CDR3aa: ASSPREQKGQPQH
v_gene: TRBV15; j_gene: TRBJ2-2; len: 14; CDR3aa: ATSRGTSGSAGELF
v_gene: TRBV27; j_gene: TRBJ1-1; len: 10; CDR3aa: ASSLLGVQAF
v_gene: TRBV27; j_gene: TRBJ2-7; len: 12; CDR3aa: ASSPMTGSYEQY
v_gene: TRBV11-3; j_gene: TRBJ2-7; len: 11; CDR3aa: ASSLADYYEQY
v_gene: TRBV18; j_gene: TRBJ1-4; len: 13; CDR3aa: ASSPPTGGDEKLF
v_gene: TRBV7-3; j_gene: TRBJ2-7; len: 12; CDR3aa: ASSPGFGLYEQY
v_gene: TRBV6-6; j_gene: TRBJ2-7; len: 9; CDR3aa: AAARGYEQY
v_gene: TRBV4-3; j_gene: TRBJ2-3; len: 15; CDR3aa: ASSHSMVGTDTDTQY
v_gene: TRBV7-2; j_gene: TRBJ2-7; len: 13; CDR3aa: ASSLEDRDSYEQY
v_gene: TRBV6-5; j_gene: TRBJ2-7; len: 12; CDR3aa: ASRDPGQTYEQY
v_gene: TRBV7-9; j_gene: TRBJ1-3; len: 11; CDR3aa: ASSRGLGNTIY
v_gene: TRBV28; j_gene: TRBJ2-3; len: 8; CDR3aa: ASRRDTQY
v_gene: TRBV4-1; j_gene: TRBJ1-2; len: 14; CDR3aa: ASSPRPAPGGGGYT
v_gene: TRBV9; j_gene: TRBJ2-1; len: 11; CDR3aa: ASSFRDANEQF
v_gene: TRBV5-1; j_gene: TRBJ2-5; len: 9; CDR3aa: ASSLGSYRN
v_gene: TRBV6-5; j_gene: TRBJ1-6; len: 13; CDR3aa: ASSYRQGGNSPLH
v_gene: TRBV4-3; j_gene: TRBJ1-2; len: 17; CDR3aa: ASSPAARGALKPHYGYT
v_gene: TRBV2; j_gene: TRBJ1-3; len: 12; CDR3aa: ASSEGRPGNTIY